A single sample is the source of the 2 T cell receptor beta chains below, sequenced in a study of T cell responses to AZD1222 COVID-19 vaccine. Produced via immunoSEQ multiplex PCR; TCRdb's table is partial and in-frame only. The table includes fewer than 180,000 clones, 92% detected once. This sample comprised peripheral blood, obtained 28 days after the second AZD1222 dose. Source of these receptors: an adult who received the AZD1222 COVID-19 vaccine.

The chain couples TRBV10-2 to TRBJ2-3, with 8 bases aligning to TRBD1. The germline CDR1 and CDR2 sequences are WSHSY and SAAADI. The junction had 0 bases not matched to a gene; V was cut back by 6 bases and J by 4 bases. The CDR3 length is 12 residues. The CDR3 nucleotides are TGCGCCAGCAGGGACAGGGCAGATACGCAGTATTTT. Amino acid sequence: CASRDRADTQYF.

This rearrangement joins TRBV30 to TRBJ2-1; D gene unclear. CDR3 length: 13 residues. The germline V gene has CDR1 GTSNPN and CDR2 SVGIG (reference sequence). Trimming left V 3 bases short and J 7 bases short, with 13 bases between. The CDR3 region is CAWSFELRNEQFF. For the CDR3, the DNA is TGTGCCTGGAGCTTTGAACTTCGTAATGAGCAGTTCTTC.